This TCR beta chain was recorded in a study of blood T cell repertoires in COVID-19. Overall study: Researchers got acute and convalescent COVID-19 samples from the United States, Italy and Spain. T cells, B-cell-depleted T cells, or PBMCs provided the cDNA or gDNA that served as material.

Authors' analysis steps: For nucleated cells, counts were estimated from reference gene primer amplification. TCRdb's copy holds only in-frame clones and misses some; the assay was immunoSEQ multiplex PCR. V and J calls and clone size are copied from that table; D and trimming were computed from the DNA. The repertoire consists of about 190,000 clones, with roughly 78% occurring once and the leading ten covering approximately 3%. This clone was counted ten times or more. The CDR3 loop spans 14 amino acids. Trimming shortened V by 5 bases and J by 3 bases, and 10 bases separated the two germline ends. CDR1 SGHVS and CDR2 FQNEAQ come from the germline V gene.

Sequencing was done on a sample of peripheral blood. The chain couples TRBV7-8 to TRBJ2-2; D may be TRBD1 (5 bases). This receptor was obtained from a woman of 80 years or more with active or convalescent COVID-19. In nucleotides, the CDR3 is TGTGCCAGCAGCCGTCTCAGGGACACCGGGGAGCTGTTTTTT. Encoded protein: CASSRLRDTGELFF.